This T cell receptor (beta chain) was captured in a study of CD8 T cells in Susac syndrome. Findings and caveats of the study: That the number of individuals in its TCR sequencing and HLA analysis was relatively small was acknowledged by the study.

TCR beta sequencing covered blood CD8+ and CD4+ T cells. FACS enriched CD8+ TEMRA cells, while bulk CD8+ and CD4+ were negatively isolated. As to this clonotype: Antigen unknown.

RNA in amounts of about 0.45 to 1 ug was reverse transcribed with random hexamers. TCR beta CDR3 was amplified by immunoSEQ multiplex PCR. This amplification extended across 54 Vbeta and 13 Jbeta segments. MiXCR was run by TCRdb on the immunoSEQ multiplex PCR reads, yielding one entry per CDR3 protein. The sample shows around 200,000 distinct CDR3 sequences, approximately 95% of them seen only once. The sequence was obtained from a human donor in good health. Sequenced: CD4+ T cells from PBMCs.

The CDR3 loop reads CASSLKPSPSDTQYF. The CDR3 coding sequence is TGCGCCAGCAGCTTGAAACCTAGCCCCTCAGATACGCAGTATTTT. The rearrangement joins TRBV5-1 to TRBJ2-3; D might be TRBD2 (5 bases). Germline assignment: CDR1 SGHRS and CDR2 YFSETQ. The CDR3 totals 15 residues. With 1 base removed from V and 4 bases from J, the gap between germline ends came to 13 bases.